Sequencing of this T cell receptor beta chain was carried out in a study of T cell changes during pregnancy in multiple sclerosis. The CDR3 sequence is 18 residues long. With V trimmed by 7 bases and J by 6 bases, 19 bases remained unmatched. The germline gives CDR1 SNHLY, CDR2 FYNNEI. The assay was immunoSEQ multiplex PCR, and TCRdb's table has in-frame clones only and misses some. The sample yields about 49,000 clones, roughly 94% seen once. Sequenced material: CD8+ T cells from peripheral blood mononuclear cells, taken before pregnancy. The sequence came from a female donor with multiple sclerosis, enrolled in a pregnancy study. The genes are TRBV2 and TRBJ2-2; 8 bases align to TRBD1. The CDR3, as DNA: TGTGCCAGCATCTTACAGGGGGTTCAAAACTCTGTAGCCGGGGAGCTGTTTTTT. Encoded protein: CASILQGVQNSVAGELFF.